The 9 T cell receptor beta chains below were found in one sample sequenced in a study of CXCR3-negative and CXCR3-positive naive CD8 T cells. 5' RACE that incorporated UMI labels was used to prepare the TRB cDNA libraries. Each CDR3 protein gets one entry in TCRdb, which reprocessed the 5' RACE reads and gives no DNA. This table lists fewer than 55,000 distinct CDR3 sequences. Sequencing was performed on naive CXCR3- CD8+ T cells from blood. Subset denoted: CD45RO-CCR7+CD27+CD95- naive CD8+ T cells lacking CXCR3 (TNR3-). All receptors come from a human donor in good health. Some clones in this sample may be carry-over from other donors' samples.

The rearrangement uses TRBV15 and TRBJ2-7; TCRdb outputs TRBD1, but without DNA this stays unchecked. Germline CDR1 LNHNV, CDR2 YYDKDF (reference sequence). The CDR3 consists of 15 residues. CDR3 sequence reads: CATSRDGTGGYEQYF.

The gene calls are TRBV29-1 and TRBJ2-2; no DNA is available, so the TRBD2 call from TCRdb remains unchecked. CDR3 length equals 14 residues. Germline CDR1 SQVTM, CDR2 ANQGSEA. The CDR3 is CSVGGTEKVGELFF.

The CDR3 reads CATYGAGVRTQYF. This chain uses TRBV28 with TRBJ2-5; without DNA, the TCRdb call of TRBD1 cannot be checked. Germline V gives CDR1 MDHEN, CDR2 SYDVKM. CDR3 size: 13 residues.

The V gene is TRBV9, the J gene TRBJ1-2. The CDR3 totals 13 residues. Germline lookup yields CDR1 SGDLS and CDR2 YYNGEE. The CDR3 here is CASSVEGDDGYTF.

The V gene is TRBV20-1, the J gene TRBJ2-5; the TCRdb D gene call, TRBD1, has no DNA to confirm it. Germline CDR1 reads DFQATT; CDR2 reads SNEGSKA (reference sequence). The CDR3 extends over 14 amino acids. CDR3 loop: CSARAGGGGETQYF.

The chain employs TRBV20-1 and TRBJ1-3; the D gene TCRdb calls, TRBD1, cannot be checked with no DNA. CDR1 and CDR2 (germline): DFQATT, SNEGSKA (reference sequence). The CDR3 totals 13 residues. The CDR3 region is CSAQGSSGNTICF.

V gene TRBV12-3 or TRBV12-4 combines with J gene TRBJ2-2; TCRdb picks TRBD1, but there is no DNA to check that call. The CDR3 runs 16 residues. CDR3 sequence reads: CASTPGAGGDAGELFF.

This chain links TRBV4-1 with TRBJ2-3. There are 15 residues in the CDR3. The germline V gene encodes CDR1 MGHRA and CDR2 YSYEKL. The CDR3 loop reads CASSQDNWQTDTQYF.

V is TRBV5-1 and J is TRBJ2-7. Germline CDR1 reads SGHRS; CDR2 reads YFSETQ. This CDR3 comprises 12 residues. The CDR3 is CASSLAGYEKYF.